These T cell receptor beta chains were read from a single sample in a study of blood T cell repertoires in COVID-19. Data came from immunoSEQ multiplex PCR; TCRdb stores just in-frame clones and leaves some out. This sample has 150,000 to 200,000 clones, with around 80% found just once. The source material was peripheral blood. The receptor source for this set is a man between 65 and 85 years old with active or convalescent COVID-19. The CDR3 runs from the conserved cysteine through the conserved F or W. D genes are given only for firm matches. For some rows the clone size is stated as once, few or many, or as a class when expanded; others skip it.

size: NA; D: NA; V: TRBV6-2/TRBV6-3; J: TRBJ1-1; CDR3: CASSPAGFTEAFF; DNA: TGTGCCAGCAGCCCTGCAGGGTTCACTGAAGCTTTCTTT
size: NA; D: NA; V: TRBV6-5; J: TRBJ1-5; CDR3: CASSYIGGGQPQHF; DNA: TGTGCCAGCAGTTACATCGGAGGCGGGCAGCCCCAGCATTTT
size: NA; D: NA; V: TRBV29-1; J: TRBJ1-1; CDR3: CSVDPRDGDTEAFF; DNA: TGCAGCGTTGATCCGAGAGACGGGGACACTGAAGCTTTCTTT
size: NA; D: TRBD2; V: TRBV5-1; J: TRBJ2-7; CDR3: CASGTSDTYEQYF; DNA: TGCGCCAGCGGGACTAGCGATACCTACGAGCAGTACTTC
size: NA; D: NA; V: TRBV9; J: TRBJ1-4; CDR3: CASSDSTGHEKLFF; DNA: TGTGCCAGCAGCGACTCAACAGGACACGAAAAACTGTTTTTT
size: once; D: TRBD2; V: TRBV13; J: TRBJ2-7; CDR3: CASSFSGGNYEQYF; DNA: TGTGCCAGCAGCTTCTCGGGGGGTAATTACGAGCAGTACTTC
size: NA; D: NA; V: TRBV5-1; J: TRBJ2-3; CDR3: CATADRSTDTQYF; DNA: TGCGCCACCGCGGACAGAAGCACAGATACGCAGTATTTT
size: NA; D: NA; V: TRBV15; J: TRBJ2-4; CDR3: CATSRDRTDKNIQYF; DNA: TGTGCCACCAGCAGAGATCGAACAGACAAAAACATTCAGTACTTC
size: NA; D: TRBD1; V: TRBV25-1; J: TRBJ1-1; CDR3: CASSRQGEAFF; DNA: TGTGCCAGCAGCAGACAGGGCGAAGCTTTCTTT
size: NA; D: TRBD1; V: TRBV5-1; J: TRBJ1-4; CDR3: CASSPTGEKLEKLFF; DNA: TGCGCCAGCAGCCCCACAGGGGAGAAGCTTGAAAAACTGTTTTTT
size: few; D: NA; V: TRBV7-9; J: TRBJ1-6; CDR3: CASSLPGDTGFPLHF; DNA: TGTGCCAGCAGCTTACCCGGGGACACGGGCTTTCCCCTCCACTTT
size: NA; D: NA; V: TRBV12-3/TRBV12-4; J: TRBJ1-1; CDR3: CASSLLGREAFF; DNA: TGTGCCAGCAGTTTATTGGGGAGAGAAGCTTTCTTT
size: NA; D: NA; V: TRBV30; J: TRBJ2-5; CDR3: CAWSVLGGGAQETQYF; DNA: TGTGCCTGGAGTGTACTAGGAGGGGGGGCTCAAGAGACCCAGTACTTC
size: NA; D: NA; V: TRBV7-2; J: TRBJ1-2; CDR3: CASSPDRSGYTF; DNA: TGTGCCAGCAGCCCGGACAGAAGTGGCTACACCTTC
size: NA; D: NA; V: TRBV5-1; J: TRBJ1-6; CDR3: CASSLNPGRVESPLHF; DNA: TGCGCCAGCAGCTTGAACCCGGGAAGAGTAGAATCACCCCTCCACTTT
size: NA; D: NA; V: TRBV29-1; J: TRBJ1-1; CDR3: CSVDRAPSQGAFF; DNA: TGCAGCGTTGACAGGGCACCCTCACAGGGAGCTTTCTTT
size: NA; D: TRBD1; V: TRBV5-1; J: TRBJ2-5; CDR3: CASSRASGTEETQYF; DNA: TGCGCCAGCAGCCGAGCGTCCGGGACAGAAGAGACCCAGTACTTC
size: NA; D: NA; V: TRBV18; J: TRBJ1-5; CDR3: CASSPPTGPRQPQHF; DNA: TGTGCCAGCTCACCACCGACAGGCCCTCGACAGCCCCAGCATTTT
size: NA; D: TRBD1; V: TRBV29-1; J: TRBJ1-1; CDR3: CSVGQGEGNTEAFF; DNA: TGCAGCGTTGGACAGGGGGAGGGGAACACTGAAGCTTTCTTT
size: once; D: NA; V: TRBV12-3/TRBV12-4; J: TRBJ1-1; CDR3: CASCIREVGEAFF; DNA: TGTGCCAGCTGCATACGGGAGGTGGGTGAAGCTTTCTTT
size: NA; D: NA; V: TRBV18; J: TRBJ1-1; CDR3: CASSGFSYTEAFF; DNA: TGTGCCAGCTCCGGGTTTAGTTACACTGAAGCTTTCTTT
size: once; D: NA; V: TRBV2; J: TRBJ1-2; CDR3: CASSETGGPYGYTF; DNA: TGTGCCAGCAGTGAAACGGGAGGGCCCTATGGCTACACCTTC
size: NA; D: NA; V: TRBV18; J: TRBJ2-5; CDR3: CASSPLTGVETQYF; DNA: TGTGCCAGCTCACCACTAACGGGGGTCGAGACCCAGTACTTC
size: many; D: NA; V: TRBV19; J: TRBJ1-1; CDR3: CASSIGGRGTEAFF; DNA: TGTGCCAGTAGTATCGGAGGGCGGGGGACTGAAGCTTTCTTT
size: NA; D: TRBD1; V: TRBV7-2; J: TRBJ1-1; CDR3: CASSPGQARGNTEAFF; DNA: TGTGCCAGCAGTCCTGGACAGGCGAGAGGAAACACTGAAGCTTTCTTT
size: NA; D: NA; V: TRBV27; J: TRBJ2-1; CDR3: CASSQRGNEQFF; DNA: TGTGCCAGCAGTCAACGGGGCAATGAGCAGTTCTTC
size: few; D: NA; V: TRBV30; J: TRBJ1-5; CDR3: CAWSTVSSNQPQHF; DNA: TGTGCCTGGAGTACAGTGAGTAGCAATCAGCCCCAGCATTTT
size: few; D: NA; V: TRBV11-2; J: TRBJ2-1; CDR3: CASSRAGARSEQFF; DNA: TGTGCCAGCAGTCGAGCAGGGGCGCGGAGTGAGCAGTTCTTC
size: NA; D: TRBD1; V: TRBV7-2; J: TRBJ1-2; CDR3: CASSFTDRPNYGYTF; DNA: TGTGCCAGCAGCTTTACGGACAGGCCGAACTATGGCTACACCTTC
size: NA; D: TRBD1; V: TRBV3-1/TRBV3-2; J: TRBJ2-2; CDR3: CASSHRQGNTGELFF; DNA: TGTGCCAGCAGCCATCGACAGGGAAACACCGGGGAGCTGTTTTTT
size: NA; D: TRBD2; V: TRBV11-2; J: TRBJ2-1; CDR3: CASSLDQGLGAEQFF; DNA: TGTGCCAGCAGCTTAGATCAAGGACTAGGGGCTGAGCAGTTCTTC
size: NA; D: TRBD2; V: TRBV5-1; J: TRBJ2-5; CDR3: CASSWGTSEETQYF; DNA: TGCGCCAGCAGCTGGGGGACTAGCGAGGAGACCCAGTACTTC
size: NA; D: NA; V: TRBV6-2/TRBV6-3; J: TRBJ2-1; CDR3: CASSFGNEQFF; DNA: TGTGCCAGCAGTTTCGGCAATGAGCAGTTCTTC
size: NA; D: TRBD2; V: TRBV19; J: TRBJ2-3; CDR3: CASTHSGGAFDTQYF; DNA: TGTGCCAGTACACATAGCGGGGGGGCCTTTGATACGCAGTATTTT
size: NA; D: NA; V: TRBV29-1; J: TRBJ2-5; CDR3: CSVGVGASVGETQYF; DNA: TGCAGCGTTGGAGTGGGGGCAAGTGTGGGAGAGACCCAGTACTTC
size: NA; D: NA; V: TRBV21-1; J: TRBJ2-3; CDR3: CASTPRRTSFDTNTDTQYF; DNA: TGTGCCAGCACCCCCCGGAGGACTAGCTTCGACACCAACACAGATACGCAGTATTTT
size: NA; D: NA; V: TRBV6-5; J: TRBJ1-2; CDR3: CASRINGQTNYGYTF; DNA: TGTGCCAGCAGAATAAACGGACAGACTAACTATGGCTACACCTTC